The text below deals with one TCR beta chain. V lost 0 bases, J lost 0 bases, and 13 bases lay in between. The CDR3 spans 17 residues. The germline gives CDR1 SGHDT, CDR2 YYEEEE. This record belongs to a study of shared clonotypes between healthy human individuals. Using immunoSEQ multiplex PCR, the repertoire was profiled, and TCRdb retains in-frame clones only, with some absent. The sample shows about 2.4 million clones, just over 90% of them seen only once. The TCR sequence derives from a young man in good health. This chain connects TRBV5-6 to TRBJ1-3; D ambiguous. Sequenced input: naive CD4+ T cells sorted from blood. Subset denoted: CD45RA+ positively selected. CDR3 sequence reads: CASSLEGSWSSGNTIYF. CDR3 DNA: TGTGCCAGCAGCTTGGAGGGCAGTTGGAGCTCTGGAAACACCATATATTTT.